This TCR beta chain derives from a study of spatial heterogeneity in lung cancer. Turning to the study itself: The average appearance count of each unique TCR and UMI combination in raw reads was more than eight.

Documented time point: sample taken at primary tumor resection. Whole RNA, isolated from tumor, nontumor lung or frozen PBMC, was sequenced without prior sorting. The cohort: 70 to 85 early-stage, untreated non-small cell lung cancer patients. Every TCR cDNA molecule carried a tag that served as a unique molecular identifier. Using its own MiXCR run on the 5' RACE reads, TCRdb lists one record per CDR3 protein. This repertoire shows over 90,000 distinct CDR3 sequences, approximately 8.5% found once; its top ten account for less than 9%. This clonotype has ten or more counts. Per the germline V gene, CDR1 is ENHRY and CDR2 is SYGVKD. The CDR3 loop spans 15 amino acids. Trimming took off 1 base at V and 1 base at J, with 7 bases between the two ends.

Sample: PBMCs, taken at surgery. The chain has TRBV10-3 and TRBJ2-2, with D possibly being TRBD1 (6 bases). The sequence derives from a male donor with early-stage non-small cell lung cancer. The CDR3 bases are TGTGCCATCAGTGAGTGGGGACAGAACACCGGGGAGCTGTTTTTT. Its protein product is CAISEWGQNTGELFF.